This T cell receptor beta chain was identified during a study of T-cell reconstitution after alpha-beta-depleted transplantation in children. Findings and limits, study-wide: T-cell numbers and diversity one year post-transplant derived largely from freshly generated T cells.

V lost 4 bases to trimming and J lost 4 bases, with 3 bases between them. CDR3 length: 11 residues. Germline V CDR1 and CDR2: MGHDK, SYGVNS. A library of TCRbeta sequences, prepared with unique molecular identifiers, was generated. Each CDR3 protein is one row after TCRdb ran MiXCR on the PCR reads. The repertoire holds about 300,000 distinct CDR3 sequences, roughly 8.2% seen once, with approximately 8.2% in the top ten. This clonotype was counted ten times or more. Its antigen remains unknown. The material sequenced was peripheral blood, taken 360 days after TCRalphabeta/CD19-depleted stem cell transplant. The sequence was collected from a female patient aged 2-9 years who had a stem cell transplant for Fanconi anemia, so the T cells may come from the graft donor. The J gene is TRBJ2-3, the V gene TRBV25-1; D not resolved. This chain's CDR3 is CASSAADTQYF. The CDR3, as DNA: TGTGCCAGCAGTGCGGCAGATACGCAGTATTTT.